Sequencing of this T cell receptor beta chain was carried out in a study of T-cell reconstitution after alpha-beta-depleted transplantation in children. TCRbeta library construction was performed incorporating unique molecular identifiers. TCRdb processed the PCR reads anew with MiXCR; each CDR3 protein has one entry. Among about 610,000 distinct CDR3 sequences listed, more than 9% were seen once. This clonotype appeared many times. The receptor's source is a human donor who donated a stem cell graft to a child with acute myeloid leukemia. Sequences were derived from PBMCs from the stem cell graft donor, sampled from the stem cell graft.

CDR3 loop: CASSVLAGVNNEQFF. The CDR3, as DNA: TGTGCCAGCAGCGTCCTAGCGGGAGTAAACAATGAGCAGTTCTTC. The chain links TRBV9 to TRBJ2-1; 10 bases match TRBD2. The V gene end was trimmed by 2 bases and the J gene end by 5 bases; junction bases not matched to a gene: 4. Germline assignment: CDR1 SGDLS and CDR2 YYNGEE. This CDR3 contains 15 residues.